This T cell receptor (beta chain) was recorded in a study of human thymus T cells. Sequencing was performed with immunoSEQ multiplex PCR; in TCRdb, only in-frame clones are kept and a portion is missing. The data hold tens of thousands of clones, with roughly 94% observed a single time. Study outcomes and limitations: Biased V and J segment usage appeared in thymus and peripheral blood.

With regard to this clone: Its antigen is undetermined.

The sample donors, healthy Finnish infants, were having corrective surgery for congenital heart defects. Sequenced sample: blood. The TCR was taken from a boy less than two years old with a congenital heart defect but otherwise immunologically healthy.

CDR3: CASSRSGTGGGYTF. In DNA, the CDR3 is TGTGCCAGCAGCCGATCCGGGACAGGGGGCGGCTACACCTTC. The chain couples TRBV7-3 to TRBJ1-2; TRBD1 matches 12 bases. V was clipped by 5 bases and J by 8 bases; unmatched bases: 6. The CDR3 has 14 amino acids. The germline V gene encodes CDR1 SGHTA and CDR2 FQGTGA.